The clone carrying this TCR beta chain was picked up many times. The data derive from a study of T-cell reconstitution after alpha-beta-depleted transplantation in children. Preparation of the TCRbeta library used unique molecular identifiers. Each CDR3 protein gets one entry after TCRdb re-called the PCR reads with MiXCR. The table records 170,000 or so distinct CDR3 sequences, 6% to 7% of them present only once. Germline CDR1 is ENHRY and CDR2 is SYGVKD. V lost 4 bases and J lost 2, with 8 bases in between. This CDR3 spans 13 amino acids. This specimen was PBMCs from the stem cell graft donor, taken from the stem cell graft. This sequence originates from a human donor who donated a stem cell graft to a child with Wiskott-Aldrich syndrome. The V gene is TRBV10-3, the J gene TRBJ2-5; D not resolved. In DNA form, the CDR3 reads TGTGCCATCAGTGCTCGGCAGCAAGAGACCCAGTACTTC. As protein: CAISARQQETQYF.